This T cell receptor beta chain was captured in a study of a mutant IDH1 vaccine in newly diagnosed glioma. This clone was seen only a few times. Its antigen is unidentified. Time point specified: baseline, week 1 (first vaccination visit). Treatment reported: pre-vaccination baseline after standard-of-care therapy. Whole-study findings and limits: Apparently unrelated to pseudoprogression were changes in the top peripheral T cell clonotypes.

Assay used: immunoSEQ multiplex PCR; TCRdb lists only in-frame clones, some missing. The sample consists of tens of thousands of clones, about 85% of them appearing once. The receptor comes from a middle-aged man with glioma. The sample consisted of PBMCs, taken from a glioma patient treated with radiotherapy, temozolomide or both.

The CDR3 DNA sequence: TGCGCCAGCAGCTTGGCCGGGGGGCACACTGAAGCTTTCTTT. Its protein is CASSLAGGHTEAFF. J is TRBJ1-1 and V is TRBV5-1; D might be TRBD1 (6 bases). From germline, CDR1 is SGHRS and CDR2 YFSETQ. The V end was cut by 0 bases, the J end by 3 bases, with 9 bases between. This CDR3 has 14 amino acids.